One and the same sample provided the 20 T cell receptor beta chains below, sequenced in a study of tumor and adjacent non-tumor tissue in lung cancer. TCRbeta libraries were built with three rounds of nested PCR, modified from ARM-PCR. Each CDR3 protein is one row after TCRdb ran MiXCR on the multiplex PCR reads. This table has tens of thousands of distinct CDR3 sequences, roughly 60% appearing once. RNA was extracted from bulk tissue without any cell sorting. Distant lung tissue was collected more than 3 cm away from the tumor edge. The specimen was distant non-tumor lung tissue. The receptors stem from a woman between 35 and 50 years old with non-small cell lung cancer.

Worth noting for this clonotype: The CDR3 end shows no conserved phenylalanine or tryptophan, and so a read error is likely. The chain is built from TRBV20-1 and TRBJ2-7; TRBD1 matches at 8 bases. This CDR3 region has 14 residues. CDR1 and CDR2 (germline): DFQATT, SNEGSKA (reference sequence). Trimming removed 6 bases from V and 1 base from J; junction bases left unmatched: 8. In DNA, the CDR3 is TGCAGTGCCGTGAGGCGGACAGGGTCCTACGAGCAGTACCTC. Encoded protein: CSAVRRTGSYEQYL.

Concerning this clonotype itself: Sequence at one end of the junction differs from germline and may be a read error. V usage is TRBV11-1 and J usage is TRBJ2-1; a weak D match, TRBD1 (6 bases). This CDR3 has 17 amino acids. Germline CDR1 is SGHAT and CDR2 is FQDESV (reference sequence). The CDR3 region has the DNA TGTGCCAGCAACTTAAGAGTCCCGCTGACAGGAGACAATGAGCAGCTCTTC. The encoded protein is CASNLRVPLTGDNEQLF. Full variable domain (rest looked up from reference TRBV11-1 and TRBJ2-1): EAEVAQSPRYKITEKSQAVAFWCDPISGHATLYWYRQILGQGPELLVQFQDESVVDDSQLPKDRFSAERLKGVDSTLKIQPAELGDSAMYLCASNLRVPLTGDNEQLFGPGTRLTVL.

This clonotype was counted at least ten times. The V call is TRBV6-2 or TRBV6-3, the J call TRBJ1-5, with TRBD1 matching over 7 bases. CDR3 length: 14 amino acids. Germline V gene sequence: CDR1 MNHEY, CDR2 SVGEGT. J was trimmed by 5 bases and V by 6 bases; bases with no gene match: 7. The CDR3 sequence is CASRPLQGHQPQHF. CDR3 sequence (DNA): TGTGCCAGCAGACCCCTACAGGGGCATCAGCCCCAGCATTTT.

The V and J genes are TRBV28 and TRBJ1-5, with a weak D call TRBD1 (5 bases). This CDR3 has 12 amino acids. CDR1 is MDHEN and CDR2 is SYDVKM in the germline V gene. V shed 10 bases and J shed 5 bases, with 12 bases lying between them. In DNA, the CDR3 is TGTGCCATCAGGGAGTATGATCAGCCCCAGCATTTT. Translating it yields CAIREYDQPQHF.

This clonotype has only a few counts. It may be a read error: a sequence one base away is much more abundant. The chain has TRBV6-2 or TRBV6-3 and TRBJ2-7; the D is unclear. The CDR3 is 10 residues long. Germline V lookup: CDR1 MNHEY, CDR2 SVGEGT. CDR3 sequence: CASGPPERYF. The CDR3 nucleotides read TGTGCCAGCGGGCCGCCTGAGCGGTACTTC.

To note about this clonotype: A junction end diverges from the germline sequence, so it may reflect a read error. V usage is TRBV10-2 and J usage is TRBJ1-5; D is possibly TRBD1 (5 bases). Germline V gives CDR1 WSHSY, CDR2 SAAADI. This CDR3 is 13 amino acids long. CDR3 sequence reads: CASSDRANQPQRF. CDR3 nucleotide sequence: TGCGCCAGCAGTGACAGGGCCAATCAGCCCCAGCGTTTT.

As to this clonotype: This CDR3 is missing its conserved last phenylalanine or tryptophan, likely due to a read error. In nucleotides, the CDR3 is TGTGCCAGCAACTGGTCAGACCTCTCAGGGGCCAACGTCCTGACTTTA. Protein: CASNWSDLSGANVLTL. J is TRBJ2-6 and V is TRBV11-2, with D hard to call. The CDR3 runs 16 residues. Trimming pared 7 bases from V and 4 bases from J, leaving 17 bases between. Germline V gene sequence: CDR1 SGHAT, CDR2 FQNNGV.

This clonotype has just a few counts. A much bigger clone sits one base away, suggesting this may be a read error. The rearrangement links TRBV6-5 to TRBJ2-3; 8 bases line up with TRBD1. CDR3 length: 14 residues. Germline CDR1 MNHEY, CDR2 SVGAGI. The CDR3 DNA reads TGTGCCAGCTACCGGGCAGGGGGCGGGGATACGCAGTGTTTT. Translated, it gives CASYRAGGGDTQCF.

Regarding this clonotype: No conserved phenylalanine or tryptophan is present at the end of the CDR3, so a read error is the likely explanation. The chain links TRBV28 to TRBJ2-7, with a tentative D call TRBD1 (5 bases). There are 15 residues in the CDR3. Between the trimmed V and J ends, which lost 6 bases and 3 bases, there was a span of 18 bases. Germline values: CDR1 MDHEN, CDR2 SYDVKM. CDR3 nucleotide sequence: TGTGCCAGCAGCCCCGTCGCAGGGCCTTACTACGAGCAGTACTTA. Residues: CASSPVAGPYYEQYL.

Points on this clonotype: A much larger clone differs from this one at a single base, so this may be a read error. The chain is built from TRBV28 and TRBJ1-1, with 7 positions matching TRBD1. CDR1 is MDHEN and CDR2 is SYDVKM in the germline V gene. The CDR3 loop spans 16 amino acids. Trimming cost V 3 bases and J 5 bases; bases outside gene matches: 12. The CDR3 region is CASSLSPSLTGTEAFF. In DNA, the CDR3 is TGTGCCAGCAGTTTGTCCCCCAGTTTGACAGGGACTGAAGCTTTCTTT.

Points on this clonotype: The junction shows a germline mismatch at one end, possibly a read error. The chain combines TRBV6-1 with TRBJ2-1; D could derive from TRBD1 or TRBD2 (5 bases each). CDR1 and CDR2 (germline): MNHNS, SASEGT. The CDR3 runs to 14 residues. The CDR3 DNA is TGTGCAAGCAGTGAAGGGACCACCCACAATGAGCAGTTCTTC. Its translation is CASSEGTTHNEQFF.

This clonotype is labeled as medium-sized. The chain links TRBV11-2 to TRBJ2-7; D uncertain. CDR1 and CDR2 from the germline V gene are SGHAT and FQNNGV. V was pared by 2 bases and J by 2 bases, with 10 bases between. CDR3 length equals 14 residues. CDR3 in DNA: TGTGCCAGCAGCTTAAACCCCACAGCCTACGAGCAGTACTTC. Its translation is CASSLNPTAYEQYF.

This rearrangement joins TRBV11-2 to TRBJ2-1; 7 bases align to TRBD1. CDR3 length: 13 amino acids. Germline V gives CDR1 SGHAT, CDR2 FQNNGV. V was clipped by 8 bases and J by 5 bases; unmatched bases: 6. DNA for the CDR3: TGTGCCAGCCTGACAGGGTCCGACAATGAGCAGTTCTTC. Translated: CASLTGSDNEQFF.

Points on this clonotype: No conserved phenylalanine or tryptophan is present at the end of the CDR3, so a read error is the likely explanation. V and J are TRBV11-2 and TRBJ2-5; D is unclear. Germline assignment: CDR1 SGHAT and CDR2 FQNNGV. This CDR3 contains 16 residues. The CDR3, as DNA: TGTGCCAACAGCTTCACAAACGTGGGGATCGGAGAGACCCAGTACCTC. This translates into CANSFTNVGIGETQYL.

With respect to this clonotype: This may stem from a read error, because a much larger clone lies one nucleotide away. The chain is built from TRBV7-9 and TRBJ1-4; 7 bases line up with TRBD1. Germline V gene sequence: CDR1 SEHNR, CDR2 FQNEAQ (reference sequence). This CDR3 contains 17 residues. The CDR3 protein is CPSTSDREGKTNEKLFF. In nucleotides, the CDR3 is TGTCCCAGTACCTCTGACAGGGAGGGGAAAACTAATGAAAAACTGTTTTTT.

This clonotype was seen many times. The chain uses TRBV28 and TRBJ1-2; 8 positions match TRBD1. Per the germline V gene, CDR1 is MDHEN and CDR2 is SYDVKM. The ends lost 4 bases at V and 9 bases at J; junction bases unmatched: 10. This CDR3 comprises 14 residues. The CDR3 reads CASSSQTGVKSYTF. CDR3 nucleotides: TGTGCCAGCAGTTCCCAGACAGGGGTCAAGAGCTACACCTTC.

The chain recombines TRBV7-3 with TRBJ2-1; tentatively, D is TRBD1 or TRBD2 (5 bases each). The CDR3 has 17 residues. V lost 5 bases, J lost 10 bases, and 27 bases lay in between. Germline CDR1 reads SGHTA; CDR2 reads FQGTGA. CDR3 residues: CASSPTAVSEGFEEQFF. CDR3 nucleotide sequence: TGTGCCAGCAGCCCGACAGCGGTTAGCGAGGGTTTTGAGGAGCAGTTCTTC.

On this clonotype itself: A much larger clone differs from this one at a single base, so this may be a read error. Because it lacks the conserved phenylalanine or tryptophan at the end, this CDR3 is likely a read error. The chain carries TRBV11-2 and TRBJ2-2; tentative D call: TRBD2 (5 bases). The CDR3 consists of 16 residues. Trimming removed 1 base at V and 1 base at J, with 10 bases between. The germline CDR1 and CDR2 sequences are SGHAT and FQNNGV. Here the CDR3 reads CASSLGPSLNTGELFL. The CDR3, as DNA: TGTGCCAGCAGCTTAGGCCCTAGCCTGAACACCGGGGAGCTGTTTTTA.

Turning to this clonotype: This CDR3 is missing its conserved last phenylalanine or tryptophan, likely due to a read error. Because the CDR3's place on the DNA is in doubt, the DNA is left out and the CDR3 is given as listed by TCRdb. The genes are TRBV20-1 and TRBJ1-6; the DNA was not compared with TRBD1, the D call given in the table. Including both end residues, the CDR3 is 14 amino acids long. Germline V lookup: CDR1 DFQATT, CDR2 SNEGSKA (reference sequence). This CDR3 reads CSARVGRDNSPFHL.

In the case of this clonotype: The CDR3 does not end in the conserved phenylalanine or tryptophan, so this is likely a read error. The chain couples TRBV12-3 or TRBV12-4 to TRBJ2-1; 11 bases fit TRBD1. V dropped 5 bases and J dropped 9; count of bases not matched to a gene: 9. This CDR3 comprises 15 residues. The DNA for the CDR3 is TGTGCCAGCAGTCCGGGACAGGGGGGAATGGGTGAGCAGTTCATC. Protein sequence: CASSPGQGGMGEQFI.